The 19 T cell receptor beta chains presented below share a single source sample, sequenced in a study of tumor T cells in aggressive B-cell lymphoma. The assay was immunoSEQ multiplex PCR, and TCRdb's table has in-frame clones only and misses some. Of around 2,000 clones listed, roughly 90% are singletons. Sequenced: tumor tissue. The source is an adult with diffuse large B cell lymphoma.

The rearrangement joins TRBV6-1 to TRBJ1-4, with 7 bases identical to TRBD1. This CDR3 spans 14 amino acids. The germline V gene has CDR1 MNHNS and CDR2 SASEGT. Unmatched junction bases numbered 10, after V lost 8 bases and J lost 7 bases. CDR3: CASAVRGLGEKLFF. The CDR3 DNA sequence: TGTGCCAGCGCCGTAAGGGGGCTCGGTGAAAAACTGTTTTTT.

CDR3 protein: CARGQSSGANVLTF. CDR3 nucleotide sequence: TGTGCCAGGGGACAGAGCTCTGGGGCCAACGTCCTGACTTTC. The genes are TRBV2 and TRBJ2-6; 7 positions agree with TRBD1. The CDR3 covers 14 residues. The V gene end was trimmed by 9 bases and the J gene end by 0 bases; junction bases not matched to a gene: 2. Germline CDR1 SNHLY, CDR2 FYNNEI.

The chain uses TRBV2 and TRBJ2-1; D not resolved. CDR3 length: 11 amino acids. The V and J ends lost 5 bases and 4 bases respectively, with 3 bases between them. Germline V gene lookup returns CDR1 SNHLY and CDR2 FYNNEI. The CDR3 is CASSSYNEQFF. CDR3 nucleotides: TGTGCCAGCAGTTCATACAATGAGCAGTTCTTC.

The chain links TRBV25-1 to TRBJ2-1; 9 positions agree with TRBD2. V was pared by 6 bases and J by 10 bases, with 1 base of the junction left unmatched. Looked up from germline, CDR1 is MGHDK and CDR2 is SYGVNS. CDR3 length: 11 amino acids. CDR3 region: CASRGLAEQFF. In DNA, the CDR3 is TGTGCCAGCAGAGGACTAGCGGAGCAGTTCTTC. Looking up the rest from reference TRBV25-1 and TRBJ2-1 gives the full variable domain: EADIYQTPRYLVIGTGKKITLECSQTMGHDKMYWYQQDPGMELHLIHYSYGVNSTEKGDLSSESTVSRIRTEHFPLTLESARPSHTSQYLCASRGLAEQFFGPGTRLTVL.

V gene TRBV7-6 combines with J gene TRBJ2-7; 10 bases are a match to TRBD2. Per the germline V gene, CDR1 is SGHVS and CDR2 is FNYEAQ. The CDR3 has 16 residues. J was trimmed by 3 bases and V by 5 bases; bases with no gene match: 10. The CDR3 spells CASSAATSGVIYEQYF. DNA of the CDR3: TGTGCCAGCAGCGCCGCTACTAGCGGGGTGATCTACGAGCAGTACTTC.

The J gene is TRBJ1-3, the V gene TRBV4-3, with D tentatively TRBD1 (6 bases). V lost 4 bases to trimming and J lost 0 bases, with 7 bases between them. The V gene's germline CDR1 is LGHNA and CDR2 YSLEER. CDR3 length: 14 residues. The CDR3 DNA follows: TGCGCCAGCAGCCTAGGGGGCTCTGGAAACACCATATATTTT. This encodes CASSLGGSGNTIYF.

The J gene is TRBJ1-1, the V gene TRBV11-3; the D gene is possibly TRBD1 (6 bases). Trimming removed 0 bases at V and 0 bases at J, with 14 bases between. Germline assignment: CDR1 SGHNT and CDR2 YENEEA. CDR3 size: 17 residues. DNA for the CDR3: TGTGCCAGCAGCTTAGAACAGGGTAACGTTATGAACACTGAAGCTTTCTTT. Protein: CASSLEQGNVMNTEAFF.

Only a few counts were recorded for this clone. Written as DNA, the CDR3 is TGTGCCAGCAGTGGACAGGGGGGATCTGGAAACACCATATATTTT. Translation gives CASSGQGGSGNTIYF. The V gene is TRBV2, the J gene TRBJ1-3; the match to TRBD1 covers 9 bases. From germline, CDR1 is SNHLY and CDR2 FYNNEI. V gave up 4 bases and J gave up 1 base; unmatched junction bases: 2. The CDR3 is 15 residues long.

This sequence joins TRBV28 and TRBJ1-1; maybe TRBD1 (5 bases). The CDR3 covers 17 residues. In germline, CDR1 is MDHEN, CDR2 SYDVKM. Trimming pared 1 base from V and 3 bases from J, leaving 18 bases between. The CDR3 loop is CASSLSIEGAADTEAFF. The CDR3 coding sequence is TGTGCCAGCAGTTTATCGATCGAAGGGGCAGCCGACACTGAAGCTTTCTTT.

This chain connects TRBV5-6 to TRBJ1-4; TRBD1 matches at 8 bases. Germline trimming cut 4 bases from V and 6 bases from J; bases unmatched to any gene: 5. Germline loops: CDR1 SGHDT, CDR2 YYEEEE. CDR3 length equals 14 residues. CDR3 bases: TGTGCCAGCAGCACCGGACAGGGACATGAAAAACTGTTTTTT. It is translated as CASSTGQGHEKLFF.

The chain joins TRBV4-2 to TRBJ2-7; D is uncertain. Deletions cut 4 bases from V and 0 bases from J, with 7 bases between. CDR1 LGHNA and CDR2 YNFKEQ come from the germline V gene. The CDR3 has 13 amino acids. The CDR3 DNA is TGTGCCAGCAGCCCCACACACTCCTACGAGCAGTACTTC. It codes for CASSPTHSYEQYF.

The chain carries TRBV9 and TRBJ1-2, with 7 bases fitting TRBD1. Losses at the gene ends were 3 bases for V and 6 bases for J; bases not matched to a gene: 11. This CDR3 contains 15 residues. The V gene's germline CDR1 is SGDLS and CDR2 YYNGEE. CDR3 loop: CASSAPSTGLNGYTF. The CDR3 DNA is TGTGCCAGCAGCGCGCCATCGACAGGGTTGAATGGCTACACCTTC.

The chain combines TRBV27 with TRBJ2-7; D not certain. Trimming shortened V by 5 bases and J by 2 bases, and 13 bases separated the two germline ends. This CDR3 is built from 14 residues. CDR1 is MNHEY and CDR2 is SMNVEV in the germline V gene (reference sequence). CDR3 amino acids: CASSPGSAAYEQYF. As DNA, the CDR3 is TGTGCCAGCAGTCCCGGGTCCGCCGCCTACGAGCAGTACTTC.

This clone has just one count. The gene calls are TRBV7-2 and TRBJ2-3, with D possibly matching TRBD1 (6 bases). The CDR3 loop spans 15 amino acids. V gave up 5 bases and J gave up 3 bases, with 15 bases separating them. Germline values: CDR1 SGHTA, CDR2 FQGNSA. CDR3 sequence: CASSPTGLWTDTQYF. CDR3 bases: TGTGCCAGCAGCCCTACAGGGTTGTGGACAGATACGCAGTATTTT.

V gene TRBV16 combines with J gene TRBJ2-7; TRBD2 matches at 7 bases. The V segment lost 4 bases and the J segment 2 bases; nucleotides outside the gene matches: 8. The CDR3 extends over 15 amino acids. The germline V gene encodes CDR1 KGHSY and CDR2 FQNENV. In nucleotides, the CDR3 is TGTGCCAGCAGCCGAGGGACTACTAACCCCTACGAGCAGTACTTC. This sequence encodes CASSRGTTNPYEQYF.

This rearrangement joins TRBV7-7 to TRBJ2-1, with D hard to call. CDR1 and CDR2 from the germline V gene are SSHAT and FNYEAQ (reference sequence). Trimming removed 1 base from V and 5 bases from J, with 6 bases in between. This CDR3 has 13 residues. CDR3 protein: CASSLGQDNEQFF. CDR3 DNA: TGTGCCAGCAGCTTAGGGCAAGACAATGAGCAGTTCTTC.

The chain has TRBV7-9 and TRBJ1-2; possibly TRBD1 for D (6 bases). The CDR3 consists of 13 residues. Germline CDR1 and CDR2: SEHNR and FQNEAQ (reference sequence). The ends were cut back, 11 bases at V and 4 bases at J, with 17 bases in the middle. CDR3 sequence reads: CASYNRESYGYTF. The CDR3 DNA follows: TGTGCCTCTTACAACAGGGAGAGCTATGGCTACACCTTC.

This clone was seen a handful of times. The V call is TRBV27, the J call TRBJ2-1, with D possibly being TRBD1 (6 bases). Germline CDR1 and CDR2: MNHEY and SMNVEV (reference sequence). This CDR3 region has 15 residues. The V and J ends lost 3 bases and 1 base respectively, with 10 bases between them. The CDR3 coding sequence is TGTGCCAGCAGTTTGGGACAAAAGTCCTACAATGAGCAGTTCTTC. The encoded protein is CASSLGQKSYNEQFF.

In its sample, this clone was seen once. The CDR3 DNA reads TGTGCCAGCTCGCTGAACCCGGGACAGGGGATAGAGACCCAGTACTTC. The encoded protein is CASSLNPGQGIETQYF. V is TRBV18 and J is TRBJ2-5, with 10 bases matching TRBD1. The CDR3 totals 16 residues. Looked up from germline, CDR1 is KGHSH and CDR2 is LQKENI. The ends lost 6 bases at V and 4 bases at J; junction bases unmatched: 11. The entire variable domain, with the rest obtained from reference TRBV18 and TRBJ2-5, is as follows: NAGVMQNPRHLVRRRGQEARLRCSPMKGHSHVYWYRQLPEEGLKFMVYLQKENIIDESGMPKERFSAEFPKEGPSILRIQQVVRGDSAAYFCASSLNPGQGIETQYFGPGTRLLVL.